Each of the 23 T cell receptor beta chains below was sequenced from the same sample in a study of T cells in Graves' hyperthyroidism and ophthalmopathy (dated 2019 in TCRdb). Library preparation used multiplex PCR. Sequencing relied on an Illumina HiSeq 2000. The TCR beta CDR3 regions were amplified from RNA transcripts. The first round of RT-PCR for the TCR CDR3 was performed with the HTBI primer set and the Qiagen OneStep RT-PCR kit. TCRdb reprocessed the public reads (quality trimming at Q25 with fastp, clone calling with MiXCR) and kept in-frame beta chains. Each record represents a unique CDR3 protein, reported with the most common genes and DNA among its rows. In all, the sample holds approximately 700,000 distinct CDR3 sequences, and about 15% of those were seen once. The ten largest clones capture 8.4% of the sample. What was sequenced was blood. Receptor source: a man between 18 and 35 years old with Graves' hyperthyroidism.

This clonotype was seen ten or more times. The V and J genes are TRBV20-1 and TRBJ1-1; D remains unclear. Looked up from germline, CDR1 is DFQATT and CDR2 is SNEGSKA (reference sequence). The CDR3 runs 11 residues. V lost 5 bases, J lost 8 bases, and 12 bases lay in between. The CDR3 DNA follows: TGCAGTGCTCCGGAAAGACCAGAAGCTTTCTTT. This codes for CSAPERPEAFF.

The chain uses TRBV6-1 and TRBJ2-1; 11 bases are shared with TRBD1. With V trimmed by 7 bases and J by 6 bases, 8 bases remained unmatched. The CDR3 runs to 15 residues. Per the germline V gene, CDR1 is MNHNS and CDR2 is SASEGT. The CDR3 coding sequence is TGTGCCAGCACCCCAGCCGGGACAGGGGGCAATGAGCAGTTCTTC. Residues: CASTPAGTGGNEQFF.

V and J are TRBV6-2 or TRBV6-3 and TRBJ1-5, with D perhaps matching TRBD1 (6 bases). The V gene's germline CDR1 is MNHEY and CDR2 SVGEGT. The CDR3 extends over 15 amino acids. The V end was cut by 6 bases, the J end by 3 bases, with 15 bases between. This CDR3 is CASSSVTGPNQPQHF. The CDR3 region has the DNA TGTGCCAGCAGCTCCGTTACAGGGCCCAATCAGCCCCAGCATTTT.

The chain employs TRBV6-1 and TRBJ1-1; no clear D gene. Per germline, CDR1 MNHNS and CDR2 SASEGT. The length of the CDR3 is 13 residues. V lost 8 bases, J lost 0 bases, and 10 bases lay in between. The CDR3 is CASANVVNTEAFF. The CDR3 bases are TGTGCCAGCGCCAATGTGGTGAACACTGAAGCTTTCTTT.

Many counts were recorded for this clonotype. The V gene is TRBV27, the J gene TRBJ1-4; D gene ambiguous. Germline lookup yields CDR1 MNHEY and CDR2 SMNVEV (reference sequence). V dropped 6 bases and J dropped 7 bases, with 12 bases sitting between them. The CDR3 covers 13 residues. CDR3 nucleotides: TGTGCCAGCAGCGACCGGACGGTTGAAAAACTGTTTTTT. Its protein is CASSDRTVEKLFF.

This clonotype was recorded a few times. This CDR3 is CASSYSDRVHQPQHF. CDR3 nucleotides: TGTGCCAGCAGTTACTCGGACAGGGTGCATCAGCCCCAGCATTTT. V gene TRBV6-2 or TRBV6-3 combines with J gene TRBJ1-5; 8 bases fit TRBD1. Germline V gene lookup returns CDR1 MNHEY and CDR2 SVGEGT. Trimming removed 0 bases from V and 5 bases from J; junction bases left unmatched: 3. The length of the CDR3 is 15 residues.

This chain connects TRBV5-1 to TRBJ2-1, with D possibly matching TRBD1 (5 bases). The V end was cut by 2 bases, the J end by 4 bases, with 16 bases between. The CDR3 extends over 16 amino acids. CDR1 is SGHRS and CDR2 is YFSETQ in the germline V gene. The CDR3 protein is CASSLTRGLGYNEQFF. CDR3 nucleotides: TGCGCCAGCAGCTTAACAAGGGGCTTGGGTTACAATGAGCAGTTCTTC.

This clonotype was recorded many times. The rearrangement joins TRBV11-3 to TRBJ2-3, with 12 bases aligning to TRBD2. V was pared by 5 bases and J by 1 base, with 7 bases of the junction left unmatched. The germline V gene encodes CDR1 SGHNT and CDR2 YENEEA. The CDR3 is made up of 17 amino acids. In nucleotides, the CDR3 is TGTGCCAGCAGCCGAACCGGGACTAGCGGGCGCACAGATACGCAGTATTTT. Its translation is CASSRTGTSGRTDTQYF.

This clonotype was recorded a few times. The rearrangement joins TRBV9 to TRBJ1-6, with 10 bases aligning to TRBD1. This CDR3 region has 14 residues. The germline gives CDR1 SGDLS, CDR2 YYNGEE. Germline trimming cut 4 bases from V and 8 bases from J; bases unmatched to any gene: 3. CDR3 in DNA: TGTGCCAGCAGCCGGGACAGGGGACATTCACCCCTCCACTTT. Encoded protein: CASSRDRGHSPLHF. Full variable domain (remainder filled in from reference TRBV9 and TRBJ1-6): DSGVTQTPKHLITATGQRVTLRCSPRSGDLSVYWYQQSLDQGLQFLIQYYNGEERAKGNILERFSAQQFPDLHSELNLSSLELGDSALYFCASSRDRGHSPLHFGNGTRLTVT.

This clonotype came up many times. J is TRBJ1-2 and V is TRBV30; no definite D call. V lost 5 bases to trimming and J lost 2 bases, with 9 bases between them. The CDR3 totals 12 residues. Germline CDR1 GTSNPN, CDR2 SVGIG (reference sequence). CDR3 amino acids: CAWSGSNYGYTF. CDR3 in DNA: TGTGCCTGGTCGGGATCCAACTATGGCTACACCTTC. Together with reference TRBV30 and TRBJ1-2, the CDR3 gives the full variable domain: SQTIHQWPATLVQPVGSPLSLECTVEGTSNPNLYWYRQAAGRGLQLLFYSVGIGQISSEVPQNLSASRPQDRQFILSSKKLLLSDSGFYLCAWSGSNYGYTFGSGTRLTVV.

The genes are TRBV7-9 and TRBJ2-5; maybe TRBD2 (5 bases). Germline V CDR1 and CDR2: SEHNR, FQNEAQ (reference sequence). Trimming removed 4 bases at V and 13 bases at J, with 22 bases between. The CDR3 has 14 residues. In DNA form, the CDR3 reads TGTGCCAGCAGCTCCTATACTAGAGCGAGCTTCCCGTACTTC. This codes for CASSSYTRASFPYF.

This clonotype was observed a handful of times. This chain's CDR3 is CASSPHGEGSYNEQFF. The CDR3 DNA reads TGTGCCAGCAGTCCCCACGGAGAGGGATCCTACAATGAGCAGTTCTTC. The chain links TRBV28 to TRBJ2-1; the D gene is possibly TRBD2 (5 bases). The CDR3 extends over 16 amino acids. In germline, CDR1 is MDHEN, CDR2 SYDVKM. Deletions cut 5 bases from V and 1 base from J, with 15 bases between.

Many counts were recorded for this clonotype. The chain links TRBV11-1 to TRBJ2-1; D not certain. Looked up from germline, CDR1 is SGHAT and CDR2 is FQDESV (reference sequence). CDR3 length equals 11 residues. Trimming stripped 8 bases from V and 5 bases from J, with 7 bases between. CDR3 amino acids: CASGINNEQFF. DNA for the CDR3: TGTGCCAGCGGGATAAACAATGAGCAGTTCTTC.

This clonotype has a count of ten or more. V and J are TRBV2 and TRBJ2-3; 10 nucleotides match TRBD2. The ends lost 6 bases at V and 10 bases at J; junction bases unmatched: 1. Germline CDR1 reads SNHLY; CDR2 reads FYNNEI. This CDR3 region has 11 residues. This CDR3 reads CASSSGRAQYF. The CDR3 coding sequence is TGTGCCAGCAGCAGCGGGAGGGCGCAGTATTTT.

The chain recombines TRBV7-3 with TRBJ2-2, with D hard to call. Per germline, CDR1 SGHTA and CDR2 FQGTGA. V was cut by 5 bases and J by 4 bases, with 14 bases left in between. This CDR3 has 15 amino acids. Written as DNA, the CDR3 is TGTGCCAGCAGCCCTTCGCTTCTGGTCACCGGGGAGCTGTTTTTT. Translating it yields CASSPSLLVTGELFF.

This clonotype was counted between two and nine times. The gene calls are TRBV20-1 and TRBJ2-5; D is ambiguous. The ends were cut back, 5 bases at V and 1 base at J, with 11 bases in the middle. CDR1 is DFQATT, CDR2 SNEGSKA, per germline (reference sequence). CDR3 length equals 13 residues. The chain's CDR3 is CSAPARTQETQYF. CDR3 DNA: TGCAGTGCTCCGGCACGGACCCAAGAGACCCAGTACTTC.

The V and J genes are TRBV30 and TRBJ1-5; possible D gene TRBD1, 5 bases. Per germline, CDR1 GTSNPN and CDR2 SVGIG (reference sequence). V dropped 5 bases and J dropped 0 bases, with 8 bases sitting between them. The CDR3 length is 13 residues. As DNA, the CDR3 is TGTGCCTGGCAACAGGATAGCAATCAGCCCCAGCATTTT. Protein product: CAWQQDSNQPQHF. The full variable domain, rest sourced from reference TRBV30 and TRBJ1-5, is SQTIHQWPATLVQPVGSPLSLECTVEGTSNPNLYWYRQAAGRGLQLLFYSVGIGQISSEVPQNLSASRPQDRQFILSSKKLLLSDSGFYLCAWQQDSNQPQHFGDGTRLSIL.

This clonotype was counted many times. This sequence joins TRBV7-8 and TRBJ2-1; 10 nucleotides line up with TRBD2. The length of the CDR3 is 16 residues. The J segment lost 5 bases and the V segment lost 2 bases, leaving 6 bases of the junction unmatched. The germline CDR1 and CDR2 sequences are SGHVS and FQNEAQ. The CDR3 loop is CASSLKLAGYHNEQFF. Here the CDR3 DNA reads TGTGCCAGCAGCTTAAAACTAGCGGGGTACCACAATGAGCAGTTCTTC.

Only a few counts were recorded for this clonotype. J is TRBJ2-1 and V is TRBV19, with TRBD2 identical over 9 bases. The V and J ends lost 1 base and 12 bases, in that order; junction bases with no gene match: 13. The CDR3 has 16 residues. The germline gives CDR1 LNHDA, CDR2 SQIVND (reference sequence). The CDR3 is CASSIGLAGLRGGQFF. The CDR3 DNA sequence: TGTGCCAGTAGTATAGGCCTAGCGGGACTGCGTGGGGGGCAGTTCTTC.

This clonotype was seen many times. V and J are TRBV30 and TRBJ2-3; unclear D gene. The germline V and J ends were trimmed by 5 bases and 5 bases, with 8 bases remaining between them. In germline, CDR1 is GTSNPN, CDR2 SVGIG (reference sequence). The CDR3 has 11 residues. This CDR3 reads CAWYWGDTQYF. As DNA, the CDR3 is TGTGCCTGGTACTGGGGAGATACGCAGTATTTT.

The chain recombines TRBV2 with TRBJ1-4, with D maybe TRBD1 (6 bases). This CDR3 contains 14 residues. Germline V gene sequence: CDR1 SNHLY, CDR2 FYNNEI. V was cut by 5 bases and J by 8 bases, with 15 bases left in between. CDR3 loop: CASSLTGSGEKLFF. In DNA form, the CDR3 reads TGTGCCAGCAGTCTCACAGGGTCCGGGGAAAAACTGTTTTTT.

This clonotype was observed many times. J is TRBJ2-7 and V is TRBV28; TRBD1 agrees at 7 bases. J was trimmed by 2 bases and V by 3 bases; bases with no gene match: 4. From germline, CDR1 is MDHEN and CDR2 SYDVKM. This CDR3 spans 14 amino acids. The CDR3 here is CASSLIQGAYEQYF. In DNA, the CDR3 is TGTGCCAGCAGTTTGATCCAGGGGGCCTACGAGCAGTACTTC.

There are a few counts of this clonotype. This CDR3 is CASSLATPTGGAEQYF. The DNA for the CDR3 is TGTGCCAGCTCACTGGCCACCCCCACAGGGGGCGCGGAGCAGTACTTC. This chain joins TRBV18 and TRBJ2-7, with 9 bases matching TRBD1. The CDR3 consists of 16 residues. V gave up 4 bases and J gave up 7 bases; unmatched junction bases: 14. Germline V gene data show CDR1 as KGHSH and CDR2 as LQKENI.